This T cell receptor beta chain was retrieved from a study of technical replicates of blood from several donors. Some clones are missing from TCRdb's copy, which holds only in-frame ones; the method was immunoSEQ multiplex PCR. The table records roughly 52,000 clones, over 90% of them present only once. The CDR3 runs to 14 residues. Germline V lookup: CDR1 ENHRY, CDR2 SYGVKD. Deletions cut 0 bases from V and 6 bases from J, with 11 bases between. The receptor's source is a human donor in good health. Some clones in this sample may be carry-over from other donors' samples. Sequences were obtained from PBMCs. This rearrangement joins TRBV10-3 to TRBJ1-1; D call uncertain. As DNA, the CDR3 is TGTGCCATCAGTGAGTCGAAAATAACGGCTGAAGCTTTCTTT. Translation: CAISESKITAEAFF.